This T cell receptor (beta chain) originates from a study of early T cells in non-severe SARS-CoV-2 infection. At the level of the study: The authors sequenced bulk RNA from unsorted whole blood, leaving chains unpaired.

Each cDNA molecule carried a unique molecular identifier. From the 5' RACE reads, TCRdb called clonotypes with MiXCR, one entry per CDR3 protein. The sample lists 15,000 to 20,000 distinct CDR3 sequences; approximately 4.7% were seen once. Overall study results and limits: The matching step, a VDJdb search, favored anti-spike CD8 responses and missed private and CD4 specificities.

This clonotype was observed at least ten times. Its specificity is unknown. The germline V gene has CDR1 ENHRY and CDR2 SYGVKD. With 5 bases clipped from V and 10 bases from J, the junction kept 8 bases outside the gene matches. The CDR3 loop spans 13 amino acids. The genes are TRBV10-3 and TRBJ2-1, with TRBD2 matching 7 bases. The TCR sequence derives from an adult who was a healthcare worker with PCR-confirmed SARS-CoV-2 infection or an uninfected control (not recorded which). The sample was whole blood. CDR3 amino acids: CAISPGGRREQFF. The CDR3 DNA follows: TGTGCCATCAGTCCGGGAGGCCGAAGAGAGCAGTTCTTC.